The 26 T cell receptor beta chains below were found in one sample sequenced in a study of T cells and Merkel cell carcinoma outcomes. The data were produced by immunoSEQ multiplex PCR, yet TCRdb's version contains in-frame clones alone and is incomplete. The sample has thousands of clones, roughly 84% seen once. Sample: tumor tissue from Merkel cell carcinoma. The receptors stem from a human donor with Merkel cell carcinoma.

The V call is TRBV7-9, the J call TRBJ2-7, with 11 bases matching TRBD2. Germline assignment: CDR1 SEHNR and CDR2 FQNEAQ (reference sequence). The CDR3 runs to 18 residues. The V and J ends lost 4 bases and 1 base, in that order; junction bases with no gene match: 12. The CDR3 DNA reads TGTGCCAGCAGCTCCTACCCCCTGAGACTAGCGGGGTCCTACGAGCAGTACTTC. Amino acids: CASSSYPLRLAGSYEQYF.

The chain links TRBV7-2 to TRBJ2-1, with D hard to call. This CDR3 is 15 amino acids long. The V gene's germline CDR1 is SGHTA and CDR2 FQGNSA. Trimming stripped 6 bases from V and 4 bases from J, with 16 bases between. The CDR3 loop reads CASSNAPDGYNEQFF. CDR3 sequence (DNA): TGTGCCAGCAGTAACGCGCCTGACGGTTACAATGAGCAGTTCTTC. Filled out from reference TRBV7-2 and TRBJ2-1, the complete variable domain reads GAGVSQSPSNKVTEKGKDVELRCDPISGHTALYWYRQSLGQGLEFLIYFQGNSAPDKSGLPSDRFSAERTGGSVSTLTIQRTQQEDSAVYLCASSNAPDGYNEQFFGPGTRLTVL.

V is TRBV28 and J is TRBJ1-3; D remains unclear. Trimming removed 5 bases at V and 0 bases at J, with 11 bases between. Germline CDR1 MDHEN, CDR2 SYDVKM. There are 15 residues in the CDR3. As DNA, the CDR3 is TGTGCCAGCAGTCCCCAGGTTGGCTCTGGAAACACCATATATTTT. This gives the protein CASSPQVGSGNTIYF.

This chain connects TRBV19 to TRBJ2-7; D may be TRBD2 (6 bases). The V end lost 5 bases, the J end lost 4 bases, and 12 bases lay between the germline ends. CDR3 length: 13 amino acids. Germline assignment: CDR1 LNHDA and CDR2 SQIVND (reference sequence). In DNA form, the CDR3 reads TGTGCCAGTAGTTTCCGGGGGAATTACGAGCAGTACTTC. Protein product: CASSFRGNYEQYF.

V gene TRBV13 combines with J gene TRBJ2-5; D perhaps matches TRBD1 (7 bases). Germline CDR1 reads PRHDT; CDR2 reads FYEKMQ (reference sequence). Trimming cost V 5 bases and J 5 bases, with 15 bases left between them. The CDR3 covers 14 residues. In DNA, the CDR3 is TGTGCCAGCAGCCAAGGGGCAGGGGGGGAGACCCAGTACTTC. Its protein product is CASSQGAGGETQYF. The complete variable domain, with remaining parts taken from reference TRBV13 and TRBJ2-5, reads AAGVIQSPRHLIKEKRETATLKCYPIPRHDTVYWYQQGPGQDPQFLISFYEKMQSDKGSIPDRFSAQQFSDYHSELNMSSLELGDSALYFCASSQGAGGETQYFGPGTRLLVL.

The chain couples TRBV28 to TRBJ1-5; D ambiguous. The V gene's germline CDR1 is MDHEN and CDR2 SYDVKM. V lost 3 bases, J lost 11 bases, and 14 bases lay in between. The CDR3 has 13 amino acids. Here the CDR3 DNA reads TGTGCCAGCAGTTTTGCACTGGCGATAGCCCAGCATTTT. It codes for CASSFALAIAQHF.

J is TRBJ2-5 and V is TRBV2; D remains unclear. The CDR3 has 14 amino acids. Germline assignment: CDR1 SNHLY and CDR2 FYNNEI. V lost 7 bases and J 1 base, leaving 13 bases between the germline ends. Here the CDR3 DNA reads TGTGCCAGCACCGTGATGTCAGGCCAAGAGACCCAGTACTTC. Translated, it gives CASTVMSGQETQYF.

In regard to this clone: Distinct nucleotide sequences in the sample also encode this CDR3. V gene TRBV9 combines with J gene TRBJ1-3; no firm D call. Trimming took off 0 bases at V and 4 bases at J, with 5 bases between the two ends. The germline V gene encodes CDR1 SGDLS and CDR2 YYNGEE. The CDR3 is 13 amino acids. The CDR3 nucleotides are TGTGCCAGCAGCGTAGAAGGGGGAAACACCATATATTTT. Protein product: CASSVEGGNTIYF.

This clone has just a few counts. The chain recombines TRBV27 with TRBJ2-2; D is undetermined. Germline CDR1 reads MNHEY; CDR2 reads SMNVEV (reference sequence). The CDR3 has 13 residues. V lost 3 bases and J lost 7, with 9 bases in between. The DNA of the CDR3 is TGTGCCAGCAGTTTCTTTGCTAGCGGGGAGCTGTTTTTT. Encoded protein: CASSFFASGELFF.

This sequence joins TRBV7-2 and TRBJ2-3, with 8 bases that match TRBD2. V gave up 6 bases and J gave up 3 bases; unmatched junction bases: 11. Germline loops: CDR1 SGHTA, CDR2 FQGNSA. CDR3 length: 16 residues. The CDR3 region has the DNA TGTGCCAGCAGTACACGGGGGCGGGAGGTAACAGATACGCAGTATTTT. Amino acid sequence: CASSTRGREVTDTQYF.

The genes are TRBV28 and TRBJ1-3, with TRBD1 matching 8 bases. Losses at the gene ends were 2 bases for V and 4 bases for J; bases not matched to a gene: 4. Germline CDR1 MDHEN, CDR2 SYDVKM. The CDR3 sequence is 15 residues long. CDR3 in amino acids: CASSLPTGGGNTIYF. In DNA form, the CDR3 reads TGTGCCAGCAGTTTACCCACAGGGGGAGGAAACACCATATATTTT.

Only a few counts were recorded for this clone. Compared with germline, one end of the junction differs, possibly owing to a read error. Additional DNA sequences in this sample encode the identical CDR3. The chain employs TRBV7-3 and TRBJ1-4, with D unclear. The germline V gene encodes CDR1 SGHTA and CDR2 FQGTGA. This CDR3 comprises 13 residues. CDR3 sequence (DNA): TGTGCCAGCAGCTTAGAGGCTAATGAAAAACTATTTTTT. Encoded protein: CASSLEANEKLFF.

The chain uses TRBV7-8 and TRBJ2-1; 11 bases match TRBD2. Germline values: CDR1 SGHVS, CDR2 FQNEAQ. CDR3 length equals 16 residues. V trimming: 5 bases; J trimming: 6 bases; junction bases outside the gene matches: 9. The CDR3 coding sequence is TGTGCCAGCAGCGTACGACTAGCGGGATTGGGCAATGAGCAGTTCTTC. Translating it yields CASSVRLAGLGNEQFF.

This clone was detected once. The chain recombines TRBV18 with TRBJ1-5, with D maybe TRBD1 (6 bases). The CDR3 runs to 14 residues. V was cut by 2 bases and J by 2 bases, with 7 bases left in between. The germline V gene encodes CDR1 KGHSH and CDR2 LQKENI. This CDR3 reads CASSPGGRNQPQHF. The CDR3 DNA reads TGTGCCAGCTCACCAGGGGGCCGCAATCAGCCCCAGCATTTT.

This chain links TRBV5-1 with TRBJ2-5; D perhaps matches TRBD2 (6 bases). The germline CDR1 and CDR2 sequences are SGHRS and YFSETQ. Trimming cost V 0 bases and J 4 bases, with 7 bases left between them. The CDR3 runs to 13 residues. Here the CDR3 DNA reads TGCGCCAGCAGCTTGGTGGAGGGAGAGACCCAGTACTTC. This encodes CASSLVEGETQYF.

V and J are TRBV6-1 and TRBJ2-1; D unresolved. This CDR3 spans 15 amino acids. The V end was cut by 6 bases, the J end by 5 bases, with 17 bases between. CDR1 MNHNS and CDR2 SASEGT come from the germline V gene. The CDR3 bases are TGTGCCAGCAGGTGGGCCCGCAATACCCACAATGAGCAGTTCTTC. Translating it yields CASRWARNTHNEQFF.

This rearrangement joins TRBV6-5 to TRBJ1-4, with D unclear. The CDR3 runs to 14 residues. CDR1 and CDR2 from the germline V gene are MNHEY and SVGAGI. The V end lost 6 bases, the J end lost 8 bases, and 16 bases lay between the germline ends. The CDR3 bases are TGTGCCAGCAGCCCCAGTAGGTCTCGGGAAAAACTGTTTTTT. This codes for CASSPSRSREKLFF.

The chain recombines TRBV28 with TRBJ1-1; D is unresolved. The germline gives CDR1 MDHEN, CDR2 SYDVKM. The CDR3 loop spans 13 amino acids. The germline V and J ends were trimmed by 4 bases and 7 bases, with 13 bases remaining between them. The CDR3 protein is CASSSGPGFEAFF. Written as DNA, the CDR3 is TGTGCCAGCAGTTCCGGACCGGGTTTTGAAGCTTTCTTT.

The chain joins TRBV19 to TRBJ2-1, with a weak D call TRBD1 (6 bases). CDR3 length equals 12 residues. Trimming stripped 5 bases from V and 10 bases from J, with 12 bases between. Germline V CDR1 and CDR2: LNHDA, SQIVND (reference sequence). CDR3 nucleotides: TGTGCCAGTAGTCCCCAGGGGTGGGAGCAGTTCTTC. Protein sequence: CASSPQGWEQFF.

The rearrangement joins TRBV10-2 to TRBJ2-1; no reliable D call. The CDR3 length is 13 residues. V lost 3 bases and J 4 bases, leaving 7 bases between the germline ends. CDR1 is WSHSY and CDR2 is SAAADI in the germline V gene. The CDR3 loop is CASSDTPYNEQFF. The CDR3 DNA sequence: TGCGCCAGCAGTGACACGCCATACAATGAGCAGTTCTTC.

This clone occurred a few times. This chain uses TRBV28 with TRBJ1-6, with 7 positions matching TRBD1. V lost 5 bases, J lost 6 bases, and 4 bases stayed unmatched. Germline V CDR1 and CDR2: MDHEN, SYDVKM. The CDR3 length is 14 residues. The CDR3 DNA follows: TGTGCCAGCAGTCGACAGGGCCTTAATTCACCCCTCCACTTT. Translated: CASSRQGLNSPLHF.

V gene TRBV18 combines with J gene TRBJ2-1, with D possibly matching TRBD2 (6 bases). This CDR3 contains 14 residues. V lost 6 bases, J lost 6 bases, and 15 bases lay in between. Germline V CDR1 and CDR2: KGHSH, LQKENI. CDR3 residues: CASSRETRTNEQFF. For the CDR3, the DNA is TGTGCCAGCTCGCGGGAAACCCGGACCAATGAGCAGTTCTTC. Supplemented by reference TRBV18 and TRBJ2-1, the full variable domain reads NAGVMQNPRHLVRRRGQEARLRCSPMKGHSHVYWYRQLPEEGLKFMVYLQKENIIDESGMPKERFSAEFPKEGPSILRIQQVVRGDSAAYFCASSRETRTNEQFFGPGTRLTVL.

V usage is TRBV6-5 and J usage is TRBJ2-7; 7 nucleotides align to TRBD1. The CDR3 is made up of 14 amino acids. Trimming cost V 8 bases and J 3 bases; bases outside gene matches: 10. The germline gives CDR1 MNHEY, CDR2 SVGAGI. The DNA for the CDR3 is TGTGCCAGCCAAGATGGACAGGCAAGCTACGAGCAGTACTTC. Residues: CASQDGQASYEQYF.

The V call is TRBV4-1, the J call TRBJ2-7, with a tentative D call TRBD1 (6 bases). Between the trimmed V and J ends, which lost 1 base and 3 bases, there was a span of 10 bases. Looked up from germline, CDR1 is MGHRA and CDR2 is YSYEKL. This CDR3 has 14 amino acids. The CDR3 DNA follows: TGCGCCAGCAGCCAAGTTGAGGGGGTCTACGAGCAGTACTTC. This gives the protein CASSQVEGVYEQYF.

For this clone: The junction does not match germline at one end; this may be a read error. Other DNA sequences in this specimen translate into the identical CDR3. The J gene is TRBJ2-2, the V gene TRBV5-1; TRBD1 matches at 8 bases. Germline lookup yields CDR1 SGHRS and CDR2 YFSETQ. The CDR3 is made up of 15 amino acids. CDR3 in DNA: TGCGCTAGCAGCTCCAGGGGGCGGAACACCGGGGAGCTGTTTTTT. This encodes CASSSRGRNTGELFF.

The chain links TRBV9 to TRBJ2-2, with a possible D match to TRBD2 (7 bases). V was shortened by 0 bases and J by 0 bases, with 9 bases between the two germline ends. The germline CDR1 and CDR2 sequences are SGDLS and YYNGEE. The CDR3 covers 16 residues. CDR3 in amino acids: CASSVAGGPNTGELFF. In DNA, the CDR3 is TGTGCCAGCAGCGTAGCCGGGGGGCCGAACACCGGGGAGCTGTTTTTT.